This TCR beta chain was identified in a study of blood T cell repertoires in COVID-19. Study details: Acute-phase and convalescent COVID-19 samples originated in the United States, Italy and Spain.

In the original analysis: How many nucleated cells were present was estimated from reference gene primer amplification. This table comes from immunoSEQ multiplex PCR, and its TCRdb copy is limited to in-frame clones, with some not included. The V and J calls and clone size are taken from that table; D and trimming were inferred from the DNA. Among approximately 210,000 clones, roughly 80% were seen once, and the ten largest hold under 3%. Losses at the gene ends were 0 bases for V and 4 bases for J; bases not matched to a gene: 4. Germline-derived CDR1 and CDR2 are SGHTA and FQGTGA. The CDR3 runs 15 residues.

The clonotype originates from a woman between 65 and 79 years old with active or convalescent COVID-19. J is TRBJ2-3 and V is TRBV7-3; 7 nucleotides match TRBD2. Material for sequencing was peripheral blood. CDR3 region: CASSLTSAGADTQYF. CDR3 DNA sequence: TGTGCCAGCAGCTTAACGTCTGCGGGGGCAGATACGCAGTATTTT.